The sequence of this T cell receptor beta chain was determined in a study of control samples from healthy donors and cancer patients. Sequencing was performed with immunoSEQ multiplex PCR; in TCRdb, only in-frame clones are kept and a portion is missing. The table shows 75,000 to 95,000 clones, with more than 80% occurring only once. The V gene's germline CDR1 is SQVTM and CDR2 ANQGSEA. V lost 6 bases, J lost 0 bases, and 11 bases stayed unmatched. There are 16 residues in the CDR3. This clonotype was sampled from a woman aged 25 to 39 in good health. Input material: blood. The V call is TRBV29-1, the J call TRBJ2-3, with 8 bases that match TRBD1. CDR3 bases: TGCAGCGTGGGAACGACAGGGGCAGCCAGCACAGATACGCAGTATTTT. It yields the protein CSVGTTGAASTDTQYF.